The TCR beta chain under discussion was sequenced for a study of CD8 T cells in ankylosing spondylitis. Each CDR3 protein gets one entry after TCRdb re-called the 5' RACE reads with MiXCR. The data hold roughly 180,000 distinct CDR3 sequences, with 11% observed a single time. Germline V CDR1 and CDR2: SGHVS, FQNEAQ. Trimming took 5 bases from V and 2 from J; bases not matched to a gene: 12. CDR3 length: 18 residues. This clonotype occurred a few times. The rearrangement links TRBV7-8 to TRBJ2-1; 10 bases align to TRBD2. The sample comprised blood, either unsorted or a sorted T cell fraction (not recorded which). The receptor comes from a male donor with ankylosing spondylitis or in good health (not recorded which). The CDR3 is CASSLTSGPPQTYNEQFF. CDR3 DNA: TGTGCCAGCAGCCTGACTAGCGGGCCTCCTCAAACCTACAATGAGCAGTTCTTC.